Presented here are 3 T cell receptor beta chains from one specimen sequenced in a study of cytomegalovirus exposure and HLA in healthy donors. With 60 Vbeta and 13 Jbeta primers, the PCR was carried out. Profiled with immunoSEQ multiplex PCR; TCRdb holds only in-frame clones, not every one. The sample contains about 150,000 clones, about three quarters of which appear only once. The sample was PBMCs. The receptors originated from a man aged 25 to 45 in good health and CMV-seropositive.

The chain has TRBV5-4 and TRBJ2-7, with D possibly being TRBD1 (5 bases). Between the trimmed V and J ends, which lost 5 bases and 1 base, there was a span of 16 bases. Per germline, CDR1 SGHNT and CDR2 YYREEE (reference sequence). There are 15 residues in the CDR3. CDR3 in DNA: TGTGCCAGCAGTCGCGTAGGGGAAGCGTCCTACGAGCAGTACTTC. It translates to CASSRVGEASYEQYF.

The rearrangement joins TRBV5-6 to TRBJ2-3; D not resolved. This CDR3 region has 15 residues. The ends were cut back, 0 bases at V and 0 bases at J, with 8 bases in the middle. Germline-derived CDR1 and CDR2 are SGHDT and YYEEEE. The CDR3 DNA reads TGTGCCAGCAGCTTGGCCCTCGGGAGCACAGATACGCAGTATTTT. Translation: CASSLALGSTDTQYF.

V is TRBV5-1 and J is TRBJ1-1; TRBD1 might be the D (5 bases). CDR3 length: 17 residues. Germline CDR1 and CDR2: SGHRS and YFSETQ. Trimming removed 0 bases at V and 6 bases at J, with 21 bases between. CDR3 amino acids: CASSLEAGSVRRAEAFF. CDR3 nucleotides: TGCGCCAGCAGCTTGGAGGCAGGGTCCGTAAGAAGAGCTGAAGCTTTCTTT.